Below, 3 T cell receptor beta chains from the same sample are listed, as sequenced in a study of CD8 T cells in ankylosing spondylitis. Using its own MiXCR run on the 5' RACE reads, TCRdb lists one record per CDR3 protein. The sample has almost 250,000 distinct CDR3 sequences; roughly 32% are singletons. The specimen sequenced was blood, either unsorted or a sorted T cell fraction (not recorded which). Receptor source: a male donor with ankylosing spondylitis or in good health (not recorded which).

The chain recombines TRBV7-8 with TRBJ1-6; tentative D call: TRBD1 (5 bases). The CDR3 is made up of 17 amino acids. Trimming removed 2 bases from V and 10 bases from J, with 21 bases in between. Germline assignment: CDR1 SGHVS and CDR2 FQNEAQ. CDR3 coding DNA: TGTGCCAGCAGCTTAAATATCGGGGGGTTGACTGGATCACCCCTCCACTTT. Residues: CASSLNIGGLTGSPLHF.

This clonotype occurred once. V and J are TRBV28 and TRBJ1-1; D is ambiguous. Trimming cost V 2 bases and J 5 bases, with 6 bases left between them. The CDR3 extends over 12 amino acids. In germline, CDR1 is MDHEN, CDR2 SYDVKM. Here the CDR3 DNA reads TGTGCCAGCAGTTTACTTTGGACTGAAGCTTTCTTT. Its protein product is CASSLLWTEAFF.

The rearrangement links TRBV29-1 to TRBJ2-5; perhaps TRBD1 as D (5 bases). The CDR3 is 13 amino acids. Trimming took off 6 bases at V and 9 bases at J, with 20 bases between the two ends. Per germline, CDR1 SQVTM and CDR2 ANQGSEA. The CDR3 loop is CSVKRTVQGAQYF. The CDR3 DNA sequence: TGCAGCGTGAAGAGGACGGTCCAAGGGGCCCAGTACTTC. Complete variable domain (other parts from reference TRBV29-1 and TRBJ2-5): SAVISQKPSRDICQRGTSLTIQCQVDSQVTMMFWYRQQPGQSLTLIATANQGSEATYESGFVIDKFPISRPNLTFSTLTVSNMSPEDSSIYLCSVKRTVQGAQYFGPGTRLLVL.